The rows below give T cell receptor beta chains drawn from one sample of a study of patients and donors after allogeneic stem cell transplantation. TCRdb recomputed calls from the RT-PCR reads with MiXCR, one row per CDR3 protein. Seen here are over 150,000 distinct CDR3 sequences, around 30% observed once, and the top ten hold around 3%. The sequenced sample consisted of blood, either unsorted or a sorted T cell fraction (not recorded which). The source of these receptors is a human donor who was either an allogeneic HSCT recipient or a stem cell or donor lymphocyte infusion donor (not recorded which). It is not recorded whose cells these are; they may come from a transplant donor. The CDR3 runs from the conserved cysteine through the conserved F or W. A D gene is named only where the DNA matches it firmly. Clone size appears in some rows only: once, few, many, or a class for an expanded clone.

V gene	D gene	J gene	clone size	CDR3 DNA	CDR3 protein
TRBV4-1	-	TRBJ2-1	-	TGCGCCAGCAGCCAAGTAAAGAGCCATGAGCAGTTCTTC	CASSQVKSHEQFF
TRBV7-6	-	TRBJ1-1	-	TGTGCCAGCAGCCGACAGGTGAACACTGAAGCTTTCTTT	CASSRQVNTEAFF
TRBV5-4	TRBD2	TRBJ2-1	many	TGTGCCAGCAGCTTTCTAGCGGGAGGCCTCTACAATGAGCAGTTCTTC	CASSFLAGGLYNEQFF
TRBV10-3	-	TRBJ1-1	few	TGTGCCATCAAGAACCAGCGGAACACTGAAGCTTTCTTT	CAIKNQRNTEAFF
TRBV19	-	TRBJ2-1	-	TGTGCCAGTAGTATTCTAGGGAGTCGACACAATGAGCAGTTCTTC	CASSILGSRHNEQFF
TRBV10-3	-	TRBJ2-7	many	TGTGCCACCACAAAGGGGACTGGTACATACGAGCAGTACTTC	CATTKGTGTYEQYF
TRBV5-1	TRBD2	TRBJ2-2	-	TGCGCCAGCAGCTTGGCCAGGACTAGCCTGGCCGGGGAGCTGTTTTTT	CASSLARTSLAGELFF
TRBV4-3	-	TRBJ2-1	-	TGCGCCAGCAGCCAAACGACTCTCATCTCCTACAATGAGCAGTTCTTC	CASSQTTLISYNEQFF
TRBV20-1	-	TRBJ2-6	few	TGCAGTGCAGCAGGCTCTGGGGCCAACGTCCTGACTTTC	CSAAGSGANVLTF
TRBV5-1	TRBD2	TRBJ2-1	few	TGCGCCAGCAGCCCCCGGGGGGTAGCGGGCAATTCCTACAATGAGCAGTTCTTC	CASSPRGVAGNSYNEQFF
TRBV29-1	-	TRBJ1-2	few	TGCAGCGTTGAAGGGGTACGGAAGCGCTATGGCTACACCTTC	CSVEGVRKRYGYTF
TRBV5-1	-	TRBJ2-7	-	TGCGCCAGCAGCCCGGGACCCGCCTCCTACGAGCAGTACTTC	CASSPGPASYEQYF
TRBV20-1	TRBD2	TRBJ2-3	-	TGCAGTGCTAGGGGTTCCGGGACTAGCGGGAGTACAGATACGCAGTATTTT	CSARGSGTSGSTDTQYF
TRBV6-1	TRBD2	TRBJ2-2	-	TGTGCCAGCAGCCCAGGGACTAGCGGGAGAGGGGAGCTGTTTTTT	CASSPGTSGRGELFF
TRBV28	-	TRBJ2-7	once	TGTGCCAGCAAATCAAGCGGCCTGACCTACGAGCAGTACTTC	CASKSSGLTYEQYF
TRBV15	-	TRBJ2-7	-	TGTGCCACCAGCGCAGGGAGAAGCGCCTCCTACGAGCAGTACTTC	CATSAGRSASYEQYF
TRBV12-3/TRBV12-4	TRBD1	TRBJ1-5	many	TGTGCCAGCACTAGTACAGGGGCCGGGGGCAATCAGCCCCAGCATTTT	CASTSTGAGGNQPQHF
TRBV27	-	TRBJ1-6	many	TGTGCCAGCAGTTCGGCATATAATTCACCCCTCCACTTT	CASSSAYNSPLHF
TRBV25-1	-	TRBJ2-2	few	TGTGCCACCGAGGGGAACACCGGGGAGCTGTTTTTT	CATEGNTGELFF
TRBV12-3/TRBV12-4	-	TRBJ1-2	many	TGTGCCAGCAGTTCTCACACGTTCGGTAGGAATGGCTACACCTTC	CASSSHTFGRNGYTF